This TCR beta chain was recorded in a study of T cell repertoires in cytomegalovirus infection. Study context: Both a matching HLA type and CMV infection were indicated by public TCR beta signatures.

Using its own MiXCR run on the reads, TCRdb lists one record per CDR3 protein. The repertoire has about 97,000 distinct CDR3 sequences, approximately 15% of them found once; the top ten carry over 8%. Trimming took 4 bases from V and 3 from J, leaving 18 bases between them. The CDR3 spans 15 residues. Looked up from germline, CDR1 is DFQATT and CDR2 is SNEGSKA (reference sequence). Details on this clonotype: What it recognizes is unknown.

Study-wide points: The cumulative frequency of public TCR beta families identified carriers of CMV plus the relevant HLA. CMV-specific TCR beta clonotypes restricted by HLA-C were the ones dominating the ex vivo response.

The sequenced material came from PBMCs. The clonotype comes from a human donor in good health (CMV status not recorded). Some clones in this sample may be carry-over from other donors' samples. V and J are TRBV20-1 and TRBJ2-5; D may match TRBD1 or TRBD2 (7 bases each). The CDR3 is CSANLRGGLKETQYF. In nucleotides, the CDR3 is TGCAGTGCTAATCTCAGGGGGGGCCTTAAAGAGACCCAGTACTTC.